A single sample is the source of the 20 T cell receptor beta chains below, sequenced in a study of human T cells and chemical hapten exposure. One entry per CDR3 protein, called by TCRdb with MiXCR from the RACE reads. The sample lists under 200,000 distinct CDR3 sequences; 25% to 35% were seen once. Time point of the sample: patch test 3, about 24 weeks after DPC sensitization. The treatment denotes: therapeutic diphenylcyclopropenone sensitization with weekly scalp DPC. This specimen consisted of whole blood, obtained in connection with sensitization to the hapten diphenylcyclopropenone (DPC). The source of these receptors is a woman between 18 and 30 years old with alopecia areata. Some clones in this sample may be carry-over from other donors' samples.

This clonotype has at least ten counts. The chain has TRBV10-2 and TRBJ2-1, with D possibly being TRBD1 or TRBD2 (5 bases each). This CDR3 has 11 amino acids. V dropped 4 bases and J dropped 7 bases, with 5 bases sitting between them. The germline CDR1 and CDR2 sequences are WSHSY and SAAADI. In DNA form, the CDR3 reads TGCGCCAGCAGTGGGGGGAATGAGCAGTTCTTC. Translation gives CASSGGNEQFF.

CDR3 DNA sequence: TGTGCCATCAGTGACTCTGGACAGGGCTACGAGCAGTACTTC. Translating gives CAISDSGQGYEQYF. The rearrangement uses TRBV10-3 and TRBJ2-7, with 8 bases that match TRBD1. CDR3 length: 14 residues. The V gene end was trimmed by 3 bases and the J gene end by 3 bases; junction bases not matched to a gene: 4. The V gene's germline CDR1 is ENHRY and CDR2 SYGVKD.

The chain couples TRBV6-4 to TRBJ2-7; no definite D call. Deletions cut 0 bases from V and 5 bases from J, with 17 bases between. Germline V gene lookup returns CDR1 MRHNA and CDR2 SNTAGT. The CDR3 sequence is 16 residues long. The CDR3 nucleotides are TGTGCCAGCAGTGACTCGGATTGGTATAGGGTCGACGAGCAGTACTTC. Its translation is CASSDSDWYRVDEQYF.

The gene calls are TRBV29-1 and TRBJ2-5; 7 bases align to TRBD1. The CDR3 length is 14 residues. With 4 bases clipped from V and 1 base from J, the junction kept 6 bases outside the gene matches. Looked up from germline, CDR1 is SQVTM and CDR2 is ANQGSEA. The CDR3 protein is CSVGGNRGQETQYF. Written as DNA, the CDR3 is TGCAGCGTTGGGGGCAACAGGGGCCAAGAGACCCAGTACTTC.

V and J are TRBV4-3 and TRBJ2-3; D uncertain. The CDR3 has 18 amino acids. V lost 0 bases and J 3 bases, leaving 19 bases between the germline ends. Germline V gene lookup returns CDR1 LGHNA and CDR2 YSLEER. CDR3 coding DNA: TGCGCCAGCAGCCAAGATTCTCGGCGAGGAGTTGAGACAGATACGCAGTATTTT. Amino acids: CASSQDSRRGVETDTQYF.

This clonotype was seen more than once but under ten times. The chain uses TRBV18 and TRBJ1-4; weak D call: TRBD1 (5 bases). V lost 1 base to trimming and J lost 6 bases, with 12 bases between them. The CDR3 loop spans 15 amino acids. Germline CDR1 is KGHSH and CDR2 is LQKENI. CDR3 amino acids: CASSPRGREDEKLFF. The DNA for the CDR3 is TGTGCCAGCTCACCACGGGGGAGGGAAGATGAAAAACTGTTTTTT.

V is TRBV6-2 or TRBV6-3 and J is TRBJ2-5, with 9 bases fitting TRBD1. V lost 8 bases to trimming and J lost 4 bases; unmatched junction nucleotides: 8. In germline, CDR1 is MNHEY, CDR2 SVGEGT. CDR3 length equals 14 residues. CDR3 in DNA: TGTGCCAGCGGGGGACAGGGTCGGGGAGAGACCCAGTACTTC. Residues: CASGGQGRGETQYF.

This clonotype was detected only a few times. The chain has TRBV5-6 and TRBJ2-1; D possibly corresponds to TRBD1 (6 bases). This CDR3 has 16 amino acids. Germline CDR1 SGHDT, CDR2 YYEEEE. V shed 1 base and J shed 5 bases, with 16 bases lying between them. CDR3 DNA sequence: TGTGCCAGCAGCTTGAACCAGGGGCGGATTAACAATGAGCAGTTCTTC. Translating it yields CASSLNQGRINNEQFF. The full variable domain, its missing parts supplied by reference TRBV5-6 and TRBJ2-1, is DAGVTQSPTHLIKTRGQQVTLRCSPKSGHDTVSWYQQALGQGPQFIFQYYEEEERQRGNFPDRFSGHQFPNYSSELNVNALLLGDSALYLCASSLNQGRINNEQFFGPGTRLTVL.

This chain connects TRBV24-1 to TRBJ1-5; the D gene is possibly TRBD1 (6 bases). CDR1 KGHDR and CDR2 SFDVKD come from the germline V gene. Trimming left V 0 bases short and J 6 bases short, with 14 bases between. The CDR3 loop spans 16 amino acids. The CDR3 DNA follows: TGTGCCACCAGTGATTTGCGGGGGGCGTCTAGTCAGCCCCAGCATTTT. This gives the protein CATSDLRGASSQPQHF.

This clonotype was counted only a few times. The chain combines TRBV29-1 with TRBJ1-5; 7 bases fit TRBD1. The CDR3 covers 13 residues. With V trimmed by 6 bases and J by 5 bases, 7 bases remained unmatched. Germline values: CDR1 SQVTM, CDR2 ANQGSEA. The chain's CDR3 is CSVRTGRDQPQHF. The CDR3 region has the DNA TGCAGCGTCCGGACAGGTAGGGATCAGCCCCAGCATTTT.

The rearrangement links TRBV4-1 to TRBJ2-5; no clear D gene. V lost 0 bases to trimming and J lost 13 bases, with 3 bases between them. CDR1 is MGHRA, CDR2 YSYEKL, per germline. The CDR3 runs to 9 residues. DNA of the CDR3: TGCGCCAGCAGCCAAGAGCCGTACTTC. Amino acid sequence: CASSQEPYF.

CDR3 nucleotide sequence: TGCGCCAGCAGCCTGGGACAGGGGGACAATTCACCCCTCCACTTT. It specifies CASSLGQGDNSPLHF. The gene calls are TRBV4-3 and TRBJ1-6; 11 bases align to TRBD1. V shed 4 bases, J shed 7 bases, and the junction held 3 bases outside the gene matches. The germline CDR1 and CDR2 sequences are LGHNA and YSLEER. The CDR3 length is 15 residues.

The V and J genes are TRBV7-2 and TRBJ2-3; 7 bases fit TRBD2. CDR1 is SGHTA, CDR2 FQGNSA, per germline. This CDR3 comprises 14 residues. Germline trimming cut 5 bases from V and 1 base from J; bases unmatched to any gene: 3. This CDR3 is CASSPRERTDTQYF. The CDR3 region has the DNA TGTGCCAGCAGCCCGCGGGAGCGCACAGATACGCAGTATTTT.

The chain is built from TRBV4-1 and TRBJ2-3; no clear D gene. This CDR3 contains 12 residues. V lost 0 bases and J lost 4, with 2 bases in between. Per germline, CDR1 MGHRA and CDR2 YSYEKL. The CDR3 loop reads CASSQDSDTQYF. Here the CDR3 DNA reads TGCGCCAGCAGCCAAGATTCAGATACGCAGTATTTT.

This clonotype has just a few counts. V and J are TRBV24-1 and TRBJ2-5; D could derive from TRBD1 or TRBD2 (6 bases each). Germline-derived CDR1 and CDR2 are KGHDR and SFDVKD. The CDR3 is 14 amino acids. Trimming pared 5 bases from V and 1 base from J, leaving 10 bases between. The CDR3, as DNA: TGTGCCACCAGTGGGGGGGCCCTCCAAGAGACCCAGTACTTC. Translating gives CATSGGALQETQYF.

The chain joins TRBV6-2 or TRBV6-3 to TRBJ2-3, with 15 bases identical to TRBD2. The ends lost 8 bases at V and 9 bases at J; junction bases unmatched: 6. Germline-derived CDR1 and CDR2 are MNHEY and SVGEGT. The CDR3 loop spans 14 amino acids. For the CDR3, the DNA is TGTGCCAGCTGGACTAGCGGGGGGGTGCGGACGCAGTATTTT. Protein sequence: CASWTSGGVRTQYF.

This clonotype has more than one count but fewer than ten. This rearrangement joins TRBV29-1 to TRBJ1-2; D is unresolved. The ends were cut back, 4 bases at V and 3 bases at J, with 18 bases in the middle. Germline V gene data show CDR1 as SQVTM and CDR2 as ANQGSEA. The CDR3 is made up of 15 amino acids. The CDR3 nucleotides read TGCAGCGTTGGGGAAGGGTTGAACCGTGACTATGGCTACACCTTC. Translating it yields CSVGEGLNRDYGYTF.

About this clonotype: The junction does not match germline at one end; this may be a read error. The chain couples TRBV13 to TRBJ1-2, with D maybe TRBD1 (5 bases). The CDR3 sequence is 16 residues long. Germline V gene data show CDR1 as PRHDT and CDR2 as FYEKMQ (reference sequence). CDR3 sequence: CASSLGPGPWSYGYTF. In DNA form, the CDR3 reads TGTGCCAGCAGTTTAGGTCCGGGACCCTGGAGCTATGGCTACACCTTC.

The chain links TRBV11-2 to TRBJ1-3; D is undetermined. The CDR3 contains 17 residues. The germline V and J ends were trimmed by 2 bases and 0 bases, with 14 bases remaining between them. In germline, CDR1 is SGHAT, CDR2 FQNNGV. CDR3 region: CASSLFGQPSSGNTIYF. In DNA form, the CDR3 reads TGTGCCAGCAGCTTATTCGGGCAGCCCTCCTCTGGAAACACCATATATTTT. Full variable domain (remainder filled in from reference TRBV11-2 and TRBJ1-3): EAGVAQSPRYKIIEKRQSVAFWCNPISGHATLYWYQQILGQGPKLLIQFQNNGVVDDSQLPKDRFSAERLKGVDSTLKIQPAKLEDSAVYLCASSLFGQPSSGNTIYFGEGSWLTVV.

The V and J genes are TRBV29-1 and TRBJ2-1; 7 bases are shared with TRBD2. Germline CDR1 reads SQVTM; CDR2 reads ANQGSEA. Unmatched junction bases numbered 9, after V lost 4 bases and J lost 3 bases. The CDR3 runs to 15 residues. CDR3 residues: CSVGKTGGFYNEQFF. In DNA, the CDR3 is TGCAGCGTTGGCAAAACGGGAGGCTTCTACAATGAGCAGTTCTTC.